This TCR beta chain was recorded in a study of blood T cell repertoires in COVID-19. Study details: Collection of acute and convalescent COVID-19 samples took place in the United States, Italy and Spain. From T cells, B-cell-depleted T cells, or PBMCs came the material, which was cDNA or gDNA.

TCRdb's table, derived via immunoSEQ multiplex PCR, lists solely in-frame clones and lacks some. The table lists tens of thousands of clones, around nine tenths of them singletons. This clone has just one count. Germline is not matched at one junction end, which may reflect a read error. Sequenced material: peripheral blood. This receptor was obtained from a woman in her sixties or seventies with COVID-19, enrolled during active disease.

The CDR3 DNA reads TGTGCTAGCAGCTTGTACAGGGGCGGGGAGGCTGAAGCTTTCTTT. This codes for CASSLYRGGEAEAFF. The chain joins TRBV7-7 to TRBJ1-1; TRBD1 agrees at 7 bases. This CDR3 has 15 amino acids. CDR1 and CDR2 (germline): SSHAT, FNYEAQ (reference sequence).